This T cell receptor (beta chain) was observed in a study of cytomegalovirus exposure and HLA in healthy donors. Study-level results: Published work reported that the classifier diagnosed cytomegalovirus status with high specificity and sensitivity. Investigators reported 164 TCR beta chains as tied to cytomegalovirus.

Per the germline V gene, CDR1 is SGHVS and CDR2 is FNYEAQ. This CDR3 contains 17 residues. V lost 5 bases, J lost 4 bases, and 23 bases lay in between. Concerning this clone itself: Its antigen is as yet unknown.

TCRdb keeps only in-frame clones here, not all; method: immunoSEQ multiplex PCR. The sample lists 150,000 to 200,000 clones; 80% to 90% were seen once. This chain links TRBV7-6 with TRBJ2-5, with D uncertain. The source of this sequence is a woman in her thirties in good health and CMV-seronegative. Specimen: PBMCs. Here the CDR3 DNA reads TGTGCCAGCAGCCCCAACTTAGCTGGTTCAGAGGTAGAGACCCAGTACTTC. Encoded protein: CASSPNLAGSEVETQYF.